This entry describes one TCR beta chain. The sample originates from a study of technical replicates of blood from a few donors. Trimming left V 0 bases short and J 7 bases short, with 19 bases between. The CDR3 extends over 17 amino acids. Germline assignment: CDR1 SGDLS and CDR2 YYNGEE. The table came from immunoSEQ multiplex PCR; TCRdb's copy has only in-frame clones and leaves some out. Of approximately 75,000 clones detected, around 97% appear once; the ten largest clones hold about 0.29%. This clonotype was sampled from a human donor in good health. The V and J genes are TRBV9 and TRBJ1-4; D not resolved. The sample comprised T cells isolated from PBMCs. The CDR3 DNA reads as TGTGCCAGCAGCGTAGGGGTCCGTGGAGTTAGTAGTGAAAAACTGTTTTTT. It yields the protein CASSVGVRGVSSEKLFF.